This T cell receptor beta chain was found in a study of blood T cell repertoires in COVID-19. Germline CDR1 is MNHEY and CDR2 is SVGEGT. Trimming took 2 bases from V and 4 from J, leaving 19 bases between them. The CDR3 loop spans 17 amino acids. This clone was detected once. The protocol was immunoSEQ multiplex PCR, while the TCRdb copy is restricted to in-frame clones and leaves out a portion. This table has 190,000 or so clones, about 86% appearing once. This sequence originates from a woman under 30 who had recovered from COVID-19. The chain has TRBV6-2 or TRBV6-3 and TRBJ2-3; weak D call: TRBD2 (5 bases). Material for sequencing was peripheral blood. The CDR3 spells CASSYLLADPGADTQYF. The CDR3 region has the DNA TGTGCCAGCAGTTACCTTCTAGCCGACCCTGGGGCAGATACGCAGTATTTT.